This TCR beta chain was found in a study of cytomegalovirus exposure and HLA in healthy donors. Use of 60 Vbeta and 13 Jbeta primers characterized the PCR. Sequencing was performed with immunoSEQ multiplex PCR; in TCRdb, only in-frame clones are kept and a portion is missing. The top ten clones hold around 4.9% of a sample with more than 110,000 clones, roughly three quarters of them seen once. Regarding this clone: The antigen is unknown.

Points from the study as a whole: Later on, an analysis found that several of the most significant clusters appeared to be linked to common viral pathogens, which included parvovirus B19. In an earlier analysis, in 620 or so donors, most V segments appeared productive either ~90% or ~30% of the time. An observed cluster of highly shared sequence variants was recorded as a likely sequencing artifact. TCR beta sequences reportedly predicted the HLA-A and HLA-B alleles of most subjects accurately.

Trimming left V 4 bases short and J 2 bases short, with 10 bases between. The CDR3 is 14 amino acids. Germline assignment: CDR1 SGHRS and CDR2 YFSETQ. The J gene is TRBJ1-5, the V gene TRBV5-1; D remains ambiguous. The sample comprised PBMCs. The TCR originated in a male donor in good health and CMV-seronegative. CDR3 sequence: CASSLDGGNQPQHF. The CDR3 nucleotides are TGCGCCAGCAGCCTCGACGGAGGCAATCAGCCCCAGCATTTT.